The clone carrying this TCR beta chain was seen once. After extraction with the RNeasy kit, about 0.45 to 1 ug of the RNA was reverse transcribed using random hexamers. MiXCR, applied by TCRdb to the immunoSEQ multiplex PCR reads, yields one record per CDR3 protein. The repertoire has approximately 140,000 distinct CDR3 sequences, approximately 95% of them found once; the top ten carry approximately 0.25%. This sample stems from a study of CD8 T cells in Susac syndrome. This CDR3 has 12 residues. The V end lost 8 bases, the J end lost 7 bases, and 12 bases lay between the germline ends. Looked up from germline, CDR1 is MNHEY and CDR2 is SMNVEV (reference sequence).

This receptor was obtained from a human donor in good health. The chain couples TRBV27 to TRBJ1-5; no reliable D call. Sequencing used CD8+ T cells from PBMCs. CDR3 loop: CASHRAGQPQHF. The CDR3 DNA is TGTGCCAGCCACCGGGCCGGGCAGCCCCAGCATTTT.